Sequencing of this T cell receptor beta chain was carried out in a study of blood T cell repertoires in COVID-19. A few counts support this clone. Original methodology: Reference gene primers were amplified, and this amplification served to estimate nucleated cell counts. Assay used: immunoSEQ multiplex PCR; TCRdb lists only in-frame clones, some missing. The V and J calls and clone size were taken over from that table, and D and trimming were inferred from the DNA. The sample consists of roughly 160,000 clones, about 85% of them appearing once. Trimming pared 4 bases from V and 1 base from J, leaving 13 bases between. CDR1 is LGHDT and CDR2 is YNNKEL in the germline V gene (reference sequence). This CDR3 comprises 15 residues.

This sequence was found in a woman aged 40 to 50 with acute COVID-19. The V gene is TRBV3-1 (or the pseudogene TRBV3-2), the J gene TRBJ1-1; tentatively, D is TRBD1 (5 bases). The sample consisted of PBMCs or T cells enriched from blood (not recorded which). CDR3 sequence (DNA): TGTGCCAGCAGCCCAGGGTCGACAGCGAACACTGAAGCTTTCTTT. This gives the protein CASSPGSTANTEAFF.